This TCR beta chain stems from a study of shared clonotypes between healthy human individuals. The study, taken as a whole, reports: The researchers took only blood, and tissue repertoires probably look different. Non-shared clonotypes showed lower generation probabilities than clonotypes common to all four donors.

CD8 cells regarded as naive lacked CD45RO, were positively chosen for CCR7, and omitted terminally differentiated effector memory CD45RA+ cells. The CDR3 contains 16 residues. CDR1 and CDR2 (germline): SGHNT, YENEEA. With 5 bases clipped from V and 4 bases from J, the junction kept 10 bases outside the gene matches. This clone was seen just once. Antigen specificity is unknown. Authors' processing steps: Filtering differed for immunoSEQ, which gave only junction sequences without quality scores. Repertoires were generated with immunoSEQ multiplex PCR, while TCRdb's copy carries only in-frame clones and drops some. That table is the source of V, J and clone size, and D and trimming were worked out from the DNA. This table holds some 800,000 clones, 80% to 95% found once.

The chain recombines TRBV11-3 with TRBJ2-2; TRBD2 aligns across 7 bases. The source material was naive CD8+ T cells sorted from blood. The clonotype comes from a man under 40 in good health. In DNA, the CDR3 is TGTGCCAGCAGCCCCGTGGGGGGGAGTGGCACCGGGGAGCTGTTTTTT. Amino acids: CASSPVGGSGTGELFF.